The present entry profiles one T cell receptor (beta chain) with its context. Its antigen remains unknown. V gave up 5 bases and J gave up 6 bases, with 19 bases separating them. This CDR3 region has 15 residues. Germline CDR1 is MNHEY and CDR2 is SVGAGI. The donors (healthy individuals) were bone marrow donors. This sample is part of a study of cytomegalovirus exposure and HLA in healthy donors. Study outcomes and limitations: There were a few CMV-associated chains whose specificity for CMV antigens was confirmed in vitro. Over 15,000 TCR beta sequences were associated with HLA alleles at 0.05 false discovery rate in a later analysis.

The PCR was carried out with 60 Vbeta primers and 13 Jbeta primers. Some clones are missing from TCRdb's copy, which holds only in-frame ones; the method was immunoSEQ multiplex PCR. The sample lists around 130,000 clones, 70% to 85% occurring once. This clonotype originated in a boy under 18 in good health and CMV-seronegative. The sample consisted of PBMCs. This rearrangement joins TRBV6-5 to TRBJ1-1, with D possibly TRBD1 on 5 matching bases. In DNA form, the CDR3 reads TGTGCCAGCAGTGCGACCCGGACGGAAGGGGCTGAAGCTTTCTTT. Protein product: CASSATRTEGAEAFF.